The clone carrying this T cell receptor beta chain was detected only a few times. The source of the sample is a study of response to subunit inactivated influenza vaccine. TCRdb used MiXCR to reprocess the RT-PCR reads, holding one entry per CDR3 protein. The repertoire holds around 200,000 distinct CDR3 sequences, with 9.5% to 15% as singletons. These data also featured in a second study, about T cells expressing NK-cell markers. That publication notes: Beta-chain TCR cDNA was generated via 5'RACE template switching with UMIs. Sequencing of TCR beta repertoires drew on sorted CD3+CD56+NKG2C+, CD3+CD56+NKG2C- and CD3+CD56-NKG2C+ T cells. NKG2C+ dominant clonotype frequencies in 5 or 6 donors were roughly 1.0-7.0% of CD8+ T cells. In several donors, dominant clonotypes made up about 28.3-65% of CD3+CD56-NKG2C+ cells. No clear determination of HCMV specificity was made for expanded NKG2C+ T cell clones.

Specimen: CD8+ T cells sorted from PBMCs, collected 11 to 12 days after vaccination. This clonotype originated in a man between 45 and 60 years old who received an inactivated influenza vaccine.

The CDR3 protein is CASSLVENEQYF. CDR3 DNA sequence: TGTGCCAGCAGCTTAGTCGAAAACGAGCAGTACTTC. The chain joins TRBV7-9 to TRBJ2-7; D is ambiguous. Looked up from germline, CDR1 is SEHNR and CDR2 is FQNEAQ (reference sequence). This CDR3 comprises 12 residues. V shed 1 base and J shed 5 bases, with 6 bases lying between them.